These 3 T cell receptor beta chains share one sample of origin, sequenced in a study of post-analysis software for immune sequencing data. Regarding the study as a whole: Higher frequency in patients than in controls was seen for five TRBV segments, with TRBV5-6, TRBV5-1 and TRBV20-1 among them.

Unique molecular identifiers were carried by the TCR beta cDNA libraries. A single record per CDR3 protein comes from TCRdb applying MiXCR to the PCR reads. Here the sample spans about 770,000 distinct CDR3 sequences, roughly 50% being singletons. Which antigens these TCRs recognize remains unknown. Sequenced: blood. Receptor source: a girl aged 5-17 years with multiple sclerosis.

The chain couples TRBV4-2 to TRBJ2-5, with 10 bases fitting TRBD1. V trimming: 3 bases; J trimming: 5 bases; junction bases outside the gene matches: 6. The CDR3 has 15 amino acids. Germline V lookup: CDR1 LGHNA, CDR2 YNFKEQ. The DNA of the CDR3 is TGTGCCAGCAGCCATGAACCGGGACAGGGGGAGACCCAGTACTTC. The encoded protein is CASSHEPGQGETQYF.

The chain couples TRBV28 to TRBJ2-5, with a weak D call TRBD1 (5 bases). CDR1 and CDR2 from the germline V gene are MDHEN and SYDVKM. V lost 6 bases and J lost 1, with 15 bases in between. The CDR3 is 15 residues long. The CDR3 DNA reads TGTGCCAGCAGCCAAAGACAGTCTGGCCAAGAGACCCAGTACTTC. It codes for CASSQRQSGQETQYF.

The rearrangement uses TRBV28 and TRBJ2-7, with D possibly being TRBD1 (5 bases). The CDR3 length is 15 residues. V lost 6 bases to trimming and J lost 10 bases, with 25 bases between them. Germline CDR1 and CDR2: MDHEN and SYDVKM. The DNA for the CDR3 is TGTGCCAGCAGCCTGGCGCAGGGTTCCCAAGAGGCCCAGTACTTC. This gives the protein CASSLAQGSQEAQYF. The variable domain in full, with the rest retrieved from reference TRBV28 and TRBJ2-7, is DVKVTQSSRYLVKRTGEKVFLECVQDMDHENMFWYRQDPGLGLRLIYFSYDVKMKEKGDIPEGYSVSREKKERFSLILESASTNQTSMYLCASSLAQGSQEAQYFGPGTRLTVT.